One and the same sample provided the 32 T cell receptor beta chains below, sequenced in a study of spatial heterogeneity in lung cancer (dated by TCRdb to between 2018 and 2021). What this sample's time point label stands for: sample taken at primary tumor resection. Receptor libraries were prepared by 5' RACE. Instrument on record: NextSeq 500. TCRdb reprocessing: public reads trimmed at Q25 with fastp, clones called with MiXCR, in-frame beta chains kept. Each CDR3 protein appears once, grouped with its most common genes and DNA. The sample has about 5,500 distinct CDR3 sequences on record, roughly an eighth of them singletons. About 15% of the sample is held by the ten biggest clonotypes. Specimen: lung tissue, collected at surgery. The receptor source for this set is a human donor with early-stage non-small cell lung cancer.

About this clonotype itself: A much larger clone sits a single nucleotide away, making a read error possible. In a library made to pick up alpha chains, this beta chain is a stray read with a size that means little. The chain links TRBV3-1 to TRBJ2-1, with D maybe TRBD2 (5 bases). Trimming shortened V by 4 bases and J by 1 base, and 14 bases separated the two germline ends. CDR1 is LGHDT, CDR2 YNNKEL, per germline (reference sequence). The CDR3 extends over 16 amino acids. DNA for the CDR3: TGTGCCAGCAGCCTAGCGACGGGTGGGTCCTACAATGAGCAGTTCTTC. Translated: CASSLATGGSYNEQFF.

Judged by abundance, this clonotype is medium-sized (0.01 to 0.1%). Being off target in a library aimed at alpha chains, this beta chain has a size of little meaning. The genes are TRBV25-1 and TRBJ1-1, with 9 positions matching TRBD1. V shed 6 bases and J 1 base; nucleotides not matched to a gene: 9. The CDR3 length is 16 residues. The germline gives CDR1 MGHDK, CDR2 SYGVNS. CDR3 residues: CASSYGTGKANTEAFF. The CDR3 DNA sequence: TGTGCCAGCAGCTACGGGACAGGGAAGGCGAACACTGAAGCTTTCTTT.

This clonotype was seen repeatedly, ten times or more. Because this beta chain is a stray read in a library intended to capture alpha chains, its abundance should not be given much weight. The CDR3 coding sequence is TGCAGCGTTTCGGGACACGGAGCTTTCTTT. Its translation: CSVSGHGAFF. The chain is built from TRBV29-1 and TRBJ1-1; perhaps TRBD1 as D (6 bases). The CDR3 has 10 amino acids. Germline V lookup: CDR1 SQVTM, CDR2 ANQGSEA. Trimming cost V 5 bases and J 10 bases, with 11 bases left between them.

About this clonotype itself: This beta chain is an unintended read in a library built for alpha chains; its size means little. The V call is TRBV20-1, the J call TRBJ2-7; TRBD2 might be the D (6 bases). CDR1 is DFQATT, CDR2 SNEGSKA, per germline (reference sequence). This CDR3 is built from 16 residues. V was cut by 1 base and J by 5 bases, with 21 bases left in between. This CDR3 reads CSARAPTGAPSNEQYF. The DNA of the CDR3 is TGCAGTGCTAGAGCTCCTACGGGAGCACCTTCCAACGAGCAGTACTTC.

This clonotype is medium-sized (0.01 to 0.1%) within its sample. This beta chain is a stray sequence in a library constructed for alpha chains; its clone size is not meaningful. The J gene is TRBJ2-1, the V gene TRBV7-8; D unclear. V lost 10 bases and J lost 4, with 26 bases in between. The CDR3 is 17 residues long. Germline V gives CDR1 SGHVS, CDR2 FQNEAQ. The DNA for the CDR3 is TGTGCCACCGCGTCTAGAGCCCTAGGAGTTAAGTACAATGAGCAGTTCTTC. Translating it yields CATASRALGVKYNEQFF.

In this sample, this clonotype turned up a few times. For a library built for alpha chains, this beta chain is a stray read; little rests on its size. The chain links TRBV18 to TRBJ1-1, with D possibly being TRBD1 (6 bases). The V gene's germline CDR1 is KGHSH and CDR2 LQKENI. The CDR3 is 17 amino acids. The V end was cut by 4 bases, the J end by 3 bases, with 21 bases between. CDR3 residues: CASSQGPLGAYDTEAFF. CDR3 DNA: TGTGCCAGCTCACAGGGGCCCTTGGGGGCTTATGACACTGAAGCTTTCTTT.

This clonotype has ten or more counts. This beta chain lies outside the target of a library built for alpha chains; its clone size means little. The chain links TRBV6-2 or TRBV6-3 to TRBJ2-3; 7 bases line up with TRBD2. V lost 5 bases to trimming and J lost 2 bases; unmatched junction nucleotides: 7. The germline gives CDR1 MNHEY, CDR2 SVGEGT. This CDR3 is built from 15 residues. The CDR3 is CASSQTSEATDTQYF. As DNA, the CDR3 is TGTGCCAGCAGTCAAACTAGCGAGGCCACAGATACGCAGTATTTT.

At least ten counts were recorded for this clonotype. Because this beta chain is a stray read in a library intended to capture alpha chains, its abundance should not be given much weight. The chain carries TRBV6-5 and TRBJ2-5; D remains unclear. Germline V CDR1 and CDR2: MNHEY, SVGAGI. The CDR3 is 14 amino acids. Deletions cut 6 bases from V and 3 bases from J, with 14 bases between. CDR3 DNA: TGTGCCAGCAGCCCGACTTGGGGTAAAGAGACCCAGTACTTC. This sequence encodes CASSPTWGKETQYF.

This clonotype was counted ten times or more. This beta chain is an off-target read within a library intended for alpha chains, so its frequency means little. The chain is built from TRBV5-1 and TRBJ2-2, with 7 bases matching TRBD2. Germline CDR1 reads SGHRS; CDR2 reads YFSETQ. The CDR3 sequence is 14 residues long. Trimming at V came to 0 bases and at J to 6 bases, leaving 2 bases not matched to a gene. DNA of the CDR3: TGCGCCAGCAGCTTGGTCACTAGCGCCGGGGAGCTGTTTTTT. Its protein product is CASSLVTSAGELFF. The variable domain in full, completed from reference TRBV5-1 and TRBJ2-2, reads KAGVTQTPRYLIKTRGQQVTLSCSPISGHRSVSWYQQTPGQGLQFLFEYFSETQRNKGNFPGRFSGRQFSNSRSEMNVSTLELGDSALYLCASSLVTSAGELFFGEGSRLTVL.

This clonotype was recorded many times. Because this beta chain is a stray read in a library intended to capture alpha chains, its abundance should not be given much weight. The rearrangement joins TRBV5-6 to TRBJ2-7, with D tentatively TRBD1 (6 bases). V lost 2 bases to trimming and J lost 8 bases, with 8 bases between them. The CDR3 covers 11 residues. CDR1 and CDR2 from the germline V gene are SGHDT and YYEEEE. CDR3 residues: CASSLGGKQYF. CDR3 bases: TGTGCCAGCAGCTTAGGGGGAAAGCAGTACTTC.

This clonotype is classed as medium-sized. This beta chain is a stray read from a library made for alpha chains; its abundance is not meaningful. The chain links TRBV20-1 to TRBJ2-5; 7 nucleotides align to TRBD1. Per germline, CDR1 DFQATT and CDR2 SNEGSKA (reference sequence). V gave up 4 bases and J gave up 5 bases; unmatched junction bases: 4. The CDR3 consists of 12 residues. CDR3 protein: CSATGGRETQYF. The CDR3, as DNA: TGCAGTGCTACAGGGGGTCGGGAGACCCAGTACTTC.

This clonotype appeared many times. The library was prepared for alpha chains; this beta chain is a stray read, so its frequency means little. This chain joins TRBV5-5 and TRBJ2-4; D unresolved. This CDR3 is built from 12 residues. V dropped 0 bases and J dropped 7 bases, with 5 bases sitting between them. CDR1 is SGHKS, CDR2 YYEKEE, per germline (reference sequence). The CDR3 DNA is TGTGCCAGCAGCTTGGAGGGTAACATTCAGTACTTC. This codes for CASSLEGNIQYF. The full variable domain, in which reference TRBV5-5 and TRBJ2-4 provide the parts outside the CDR3, is DAGVTQSPTHLIKTRGQQVTLRCSPISGHKSVSWYQQVLGQGPQFIFQYYEKEERGRGNFPDRFSARQFPNYSSELNVNALLLGDSALYLCASSLEGNIQYFGAGTRLSVL.

This clonotype was counted ten times or more. This beta chain slipped into a library made for alpha chains as a stray read, so its size is not meaningful. The V call is TRBV5-1, the J call TRBJ1-2; 8 bases line up with TRBD1. Germline loops: CDR1 SGHRS, CDR2 YFSETQ. V lost 0 bases, J lost 4 bases, and 5 bases stayed unmatched. The CDR3 length is 15 residues. The CDR3 here is CASSLGQGFVYGYTF. The CDR3 region has the DNA TGCGCCAGCAGCTTGGGACAGGGGTTTGTCTATGGCTACACCTTC.

This clonotype has only a few counts. This beta chain is off target for a library built for alpha chains, so its abundance means little. J is TRBJ2-7 and V is TRBV28; D possibly corresponds to TRBD2 (5 bases). This CDR3 is 11 amino acids long. Germline V lookup: CDR1 MDHEN, CDR2 SYDVKM. The V and J ends lost 3 bases and 7 bases respectively, with 7 bases between them. The chain's CDR3 is CASSFPGEQYF. The CDR3 DNA reads TGTGCCAGCAGTTTCCCGGGGGAGCAGTACTTC.

In this sample, this clonotype turned up many times. This beta chain is an unintended read in a library built for alpha chains; its size means little. As DNA, the CDR3 is TGTGCTACCAGCGGGAGCTCCTACAATGAGCAGTTCTTC. It codes for CATSGSSYNEQFF. The chain carries TRBV3-1 and TRBJ2-1; 8 bases match TRBD2. Germline V gives CDR1 LGHDT, CDR2 YNNKEL (reference sequence). The CDR3 runs to 13 residues.

This clonotype was counted many times. The DNA is left out, because the CDR3 cannot be placed on it with certainty; the CDR3 is given as TCRdb lists it. With the library built for alpha chains, this beta chain is off target and its frequency is not meaningful. The genes are TRBV7-9 and TRBJ2-2; whether TRBD2, the table's D call, matches the DNA was not checked. The V gene's germline CDR1 is SEHNR and CDR2 FQNEAQ (reference sequence). Counting both end residues, the CDR3 totals 15 amino acids. The CDR3: CASSSDSGTPGSCFF.

This clonotype was seen once. This beta chain is off target for a library built for alpha chains, so its abundance means little. The rearrangement uses TRBV12-3 or TRBV12-4 and TRBJ2-1, with a possible D match to TRBD1 (5 bases). This CDR3 contains 15 residues. Trimming left V 3 bases short and J 4 bases short, with 13 bases between. CDR3 amino acids: CASSLVRQTYNEQFF. Here the CDR3 DNA reads TGTGCCAGCAGTTTGGTGAGACAGACGTACAATGAGCAGTTCTTC.

Sample share makes this clonotype medium-sized (0.01 to 0.1%). In a library made to pick up alpha chains, this beta chain is a stray read with a size that means little. The chain links TRBV18 to TRBJ2-5; D call uncertain. CDR3 length equals 12 residues. Trimming took 5 bases from V and 2 from J, leaving 6 bases between them. Looked up from germline, CDR1 is KGHSH and CDR2 is LQKENI. Here the CDR3 DNA reads TGTGCCAGCTCAACCCTTCAAGAGACCCAGTACTTC. This gives the protein CASSTLQETQYF. The full variable domain, its missing parts supplied by reference TRBV18 and TRBJ2-5, is NAGVMQNPRHLVRRRGQEARLRCSPMKGHSHVYWYRQLPEEGLKFMVYLQKENIIDESGMPKERFSAEFPKEGPSILRIQQVVRGDSAAYFCASSTLQETQYFGPGTRLLVL.

Concerning this clonotype: The library was built for alpha chains, so this beta chain is an off-target read and its size means little. The gene calls are TRBV6-5 and TRBJ2-3, with D perhaps given as TRBD1 or TRBD2 (5 bases each). This CDR3 spans 13 amino acids. Germline V CDR1 and CDR2: MNHEY, SVGAGI. V dropped 2 bases and J dropped 8 bases, with 11 bases sitting between them. CDR3 sequence (DNA): TGTGCCAGCAGTTACCCGGGGACGGGTACGCAGTATTTT. It is translated as CASSYPGTGTQYF.

By share, this clonotype counts as medium-sized. Since it is a stray read in a library aimed at alpha chains, this beta chain has a size that is not meaningful. The V gene is TRBV7-2, the J gene TRBJ2-1, with a possible D match to TRBD2 (5 bases). The CDR3 has 14 amino acids. The V end was cut by 3 bases, the J end by 3 bases, with 9 bases between. Germline values: CDR1 SGHTA, CDR2 FQGNSA. CDR3 protein: CASSFPGNYNEQFF. The CDR3 DNA is TGTGCCAGCAGCTTTCCGGGAAACTACAATGAGCAGTTCTTC.

By share of the sample, this clonotype is medium-sized (0.01 to 0.1%). The size of this beta chain means little, since it is a stray read in a library made for alpha chains. The chain links TRBV20-1 to TRBJ1-2; TRBD1 matches at 12 bases. The V and J ends lost 6 bases and 4 bases, in that order; junction bases with no gene match: 6. Germline CDR1 and CDR2: DFQATT and SNEGSKA (reference sequence). The CDR3 has 14 residues. The CDR3 coding sequence is TGCAGTGCCCGGGGGACAGGGGGCTTCTATGGCTACACCTTC. This sequence encodes CSARGTGGFYGYTF.

Remarks on this clonotype: Since the library was made to target alpha chains, this beta chain is a stray read and its abundance is not meaningful. This chain joins TRBV20-1 and TRBJ2-3; 10 nucleotides match TRBD2. Germline-derived CDR1 and CDR2 are DFQATT and SNEGSKA (reference sequence). After removal of 2 bases from V and 5 bases from J, the junction contained 10 bases not matched to a gene. The CDR3 totals 16 residues. CDR3 nucleotide sequence: TGCAGTGCTAGATCCCTAGCGGGAGAGGGTTTAGATACGCAGTATTTT. Its translation: CSARSLAGEGLDTQYF.

Ten or more counts support this clonotype. This beta chain is off target for a library built for alpha chains, so its abundance means little. V gene TRBV6-5 combines with J gene TRBJ1-5; TRBD1 aligns across 9 bases. Germline lookup yields CDR1 MNHEY and CDR2 SVGAGI. V lost 4 bases to trimming and J lost 4 bases; unmatched junction nucleotides: 8. CDR3 length: 16 residues. The CDR3 loop reads CASSSLTGGENQPQHF. The CDR3 DNA follows: TGTGCCAGCAGTTCTCTAACAGGGGGCGAAAATCAGCCCCAGCATTTT.

On this clonotype itself: A library prepared for alpha chains yielded this beta chain as an off-target read; its size is of little meaning. The V call is TRBV7-9, the J call TRBJ2-1; perhaps TRBD1 as D (7 bases). The germline V gene encodes CDR1 SEHNR and CDR2 FQNEAQ (reference sequence). The V end was cut by 5 bases, the J end by 6 bases, with 14 bases between. This CDR3 spans 14 amino acids. CDR3 bases: TGTGCCAGCAGCCGGACAGGAGCGGGCAATGAGCAGTTCTTC. This encodes CASSRTGAGNEQFF.

By share, this clonotype ranks as medium-sized. The library was built for alpha chains, so this beta chain is an off-target read and its size means little. This chain joins TRBV7-2 and TRBJ2-5, with D perhaps matching TRBD1 or TRBD2 (5 bases each). Trimming stripped 5 bases from V and 5 bases from J, with 18 bases between. Germline values: CDR1 SGHTA, CDR2 FQGNSA. There are 15 residues in the CDR3. For the CDR3, the DNA is TGTGCCAGCAGCATAAGGCCCATAGGGGACGAGACCCAGTACTTC. Protein sequence: CASSIRPIGDETQYF.

Many counts were recorded for this clonotype. This beta chain was picked up by a library intended for alpha chains and is off target, so its count carries little meaning. The gene calls are TRBV27 and TRBJ2-3, with D perhaps assigned TRBD1 or TRBD2 (5 bases each). The germline V gene encodes CDR1 MNHEY and CDR2 SMNVEV (reference sequence). Trimming removed 3 bases from V and 4 bases from J, with 8 bases in between. The CDR3 contains 13 residues. The CDR3 spells CASSFMGPDTQYF. CDR3 DNA: TGTGCCAGCAGTTTTATGGGACCAGATACGCAGTATTTT.

This clonotype is large by share. The library was prepared for alpha chains; this beta chain is a stray read, so its frequency means little. The chain couples TRBV12-3 or TRBV12-4 to TRBJ1-1; no firm D call. The CDR3 contains 13 residues. The V end lost 2 bases, the J end lost 1 base, and 5 bases lay between the germline ends. The CDR3 sequence is CASSLPPNTEAFF. The CDR3 DNA reads as TGTGCCAGCAGTTTACCCCCGAACACTGAAGCTTTCTTT.

This clonotype ranks as medium-sized. Being off target in a library aimed at alpha chains, this beta chain has a size of little meaning. The gene calls are TRBV3-1 and TRBJ2-7; 9 nucleotides agree with TRBD2. The CDR3 runs 15 residues. Trimming removed 4 bases from V and 5 bases from J; junction bases left unmatched: 9. Germline values: CDR1 LGHDT, CDR2 YNNKEL (reference sequence). CDR3 DNA: TGTGCCAGCAGCCCCGTGGCGGGAGGGAACGACGAGCAGTACTTC. Protein: CASSPVAGGNDEQYF.

This clonotype was observed at least ten times. Since it is a stray read in a library aimed at alpha chains, this beta chain has a size that is not meaningful. The chain combines TRBV6-5 with TRBJ2-7, with 11 bases matching TRBD2. Germline V gene lookup returns CDR1 MNHEY and CDR2 SVGAGI. CDR3 size: 15 residues. J was trimmed by 4 bases and V by 4 bases; bases with no gene match: 6. CDR3 nucleotide sequence: TGTGCCAGCAGTTCGAGACTAGCGGGATGGTACGAGCAGTACTTC. It translates to CASSSRLAGWYEQYF.

This clonotype is medium-sized within its sample. For a library built for alpha chains, this beta chain is a stray read; little rests on its size. The genes are TRBV2 and TRBJ2-3; 7 bases map to TRBD2. The germline gives CDR1 SNHLY, CDR2 FYNNEI. The V segment lost 7 bases and the J segment 2 bases; nucleotides outside the gene matches: 18. CDR3 length equals 18 residues. CDR3 sequence (DNA): TGTGCCAGCACCGCGCTAGCGGAAGATAGATACTACACAGATACGCAGTATTTT. Protein product: CASTALAEDRYYTDTQYF.

This clonotype was observed at least ten times. Within a library made for alpha chains, this beta chain is off target, and its count is uninformative. The J gene is TRBJ1-1, the V gene TRBV5-1; TRBD1 aligns across 8 bases. CDR1 and CDR2 (germline): SGHRS, YFSETQ. The J segment lost 8 bases and the V segment lost 8 bases, leaving 5 bases of the junction unmatched. The CDR3 runs to 11 residues. DNA for the CDR3: TGCGCCAGTGTCGGACAGGGAGAAGCTTTCTTT. This sequence encodes CASVGQGEAFF. Combining the CDR3 with reference TRBV5-1 and TRBJ1-1 gives the whole variable domain KAGVTQTPRYLIKTRGQQVTLSCSPISGHRSVSWYQQTPGQGLQFLFEYFSETQRNKGNFPGRFSGRQFSNSRSEMNVSTLELGDSALYLCASVGQGEAFFGQGTRLTVV.

Of note for this clonotype: A library made for alpha chains picked up this beta chain off target, so its size means little. This chain links TRBV28 with TRBJ1-1, with D perhaps TRBD1 (5 bases). This CDR3 comprises 16 residues. Germline values: CDR1 MDHEN, CDR2 SYDVKM. Trimming left V 6 bases short and J 1 base short, with 18 bases between. The DNA for the CDR3 is TGTGCCAGCAGCCCCGGGACCCACCCTGCGAACACTGAAGCTTTCTTT. It specifies CASSPGTHPANTEAFF.